This T cell receptor beta chain was retrieved from a study of T cells in tuberculosis. Study-level background: CD1B tetramers identified T cells specific for mycobacterial lipid GMM. A South African cohort included IGRA-negative adolescents, latently infected IGRA-positive adolescents and adults with active tuberculosis.

Regarding this clone: Its antigen remains unidentified.

The protocol was immunoSEQ multiplex PCR, while the TCRdb copy is restricted to in-frame clones and leaves out a portion. The sample records some 30,000 clones, around 93% being singletons. General observations from the study: GMM-specific TCRs were nearer to active tuberculosis alpha repertoires, suggesting expansion.

The CDR3 loop spans 13 amino acids. The trim removed 4 bases at V and 4 bases at J, leaving 3 bases unmatched. Germline V gene data show CDR1 as SGHRS and CDR2 as YFSETQ. The sample consisted of PBMCs. The sequence was collected from a donor aged 10 to 29 with latent tuberculosis or without tuberculosis infection. Some clones in this sample may be carry-over from other donors' samples. The chain couples TRBV5-1 to TRBJ1-2, with TRBD1 matching 8 bases. CDR3 amino acids: CASSTGQGYGYTF. The CDR3 DNA reads TGCGCCAGCAGCACCGGACAGGGCTATGGCTACACCTTC.